Presented here are 18 T cell receptor beta chains from one specimen sequenced in a study of monozygotic twins with inflammatory bowel disease. Each CDR3 protein gets one entry in TCRdb, which reprocessed the 5' RACE reads and gives no DNA. The sample yields approximately 380,000 distinct CDR3 sequences, of which the top ten take up approximately 2.8%. Material for sequencing was blood. These receptors came from a human donor with ulcerative colitis or Crohn's disease, or a healthy co-twin of an affected twin (not recorded which).

The chain links TRBV7-7 to TRBJ2-5; TCRdb names TRBD2, which stays unverified in the absence of DNA. Germline-derived CDR1 and CDR2 are SSHAT and FNYEAQ (reference sequence). This CDR3 has 15 residues. CDR3 sequence reads: CASSSGPDLKETQYF.

The chain employs TRBV5-1 and TRBJ2-3. Per the germline V gene, CDR1 is SGHRS and CDR2 is YFSETQ. This CDR3 has 15 amino acids. CDR3 sequence: CASAQSGFRTDTQYF.

The chain carries TRBV6-2 or TRBV6-3 and TRBJ1-2. The CDR3 is 15 residues long. Germline V lookup: CDR1 MNHEY, CDR2 SVGEGT. The CDR3 protein is CASSAQKTAGYGYTF.

The chain combines TRBV5-1 with TRBJ2-7. CDR1 is SGHRS and CDR2 is YFSETQ in the germline V gene. This CDR3 contains 12 residues. The CDR3 reads CASSLDLTEQYF.

The V gene is TRBV4-3, the J gene TRBJ2-7. The CDR3 runs 16 residues. The germline V gene has CDR1 LGHNA and CDR2 YSLEER. CDR3 residues: CASSQGFNSLSYEQYF.

The rearrangement uses TRBV6-2 or TRBV6-3 and TRBJ1-4; the TCRdb call, TRBD1, lacks DNA for checking. Looked up from germline, CDR1 is MNHEY and CDR2 is SVGEGT. The CDR3 is 12 amino acids. The CDR3 protein is CASSSQGYGLFF.

The V and J genes are TRBV5-6 and TRBJ2-1; the TCRdb call, TRBD2, lacks DNA for checking. There are 17 residues in the CDR3. Germline V gene sequence: CDR1 SGHDT, CDR2 YYEEEE. This CDR3 is CASSLVAERGARNEQFF.

The rearrangement uses TRBV5-4 and TRBJ2-3; TCRdb names TRBD2, which stays unverified in the absence of DNA. This CDR3 region has 18 residues. In germline, CDR1 is SGHNT, CDR2 YYREEE (reference sequence). The CDR3 protein is CASSFTGTSGGSTDTQYF. Full variable domain (outside the CDR3, taken from reference TRBV5-4 and TRBJ2-3): ETGVTQSPTHLIKTRGQQVTLRCSSQSGHNTVSWYQQALGQGPQFIFQYYREEENGRGNFPPRFSGLQFPNYSSELNVNALELDDSALYLCASSFTGTSGGSTDTQYFGPGTRLTVL.

This chain links TRBV12-3 or TRBV12-4 with TRBJ2-1; TCRdb reports TRBD2, a call that lacks DNA to check it against. This CDR3 spans 18 amino acids. The CDR3 spells CASSSGTSGRTPGNEQFF.

The chain is built from TRBV29-1 and TRBJ2-7; the D gene TCRdb calls, TRBD1, cannot be checked with no DNA. This CDR3 has 15 amino acids. In germline, CDR1 is SQVTM, CDR2 ANQGSEA. The CDR3 protein is CSVLWTGGISYEQYF.

The CDR3: CASQQRSGPGELFF. This chain joins TRBV21-1 and TRBJ2-2; TCRdb reports TRBD2, a call that lacks DNA to check it against. TRBV21-1 constitutes a pseudogene. The CDR3 has 14 amino acids.

The V call is TRBV6-2 or TRBV6-3, the J call TRBJ2-5; TCRdb proposes TRBD2, but this gene call is untestable without DNA. CDR1 and CDR2 (germline): MNHEY, SVGEGT. The CDR3 extends over 15 amino acids. The CDR3 sequence is CASRFVGGRRETQYF.

This chain connects TRBV28 to TRBJ2-3; the TCRdb call, TRBD2, lacks DNA for checking. CDR3 length: 13 residues. Germline values: CDR1 MDHEN, CDR2 SYDVKM. The CDR3 here is CASREQGGDTQYF.

The chain couples TRBV5-1 to TRBJ2-1; no DNA is available, so the TRBD1 call from TCRdb remains unchecked. CDR3 length: 17 amino acids. Germline V CDR1 and CDR2: SGHRS, YFSETQ. This chain's CDR3 is CASRSGTGGILLNEQFF.

Here the CDR3 reads CASSDEYTQFF. The chain is built from TRBV2 and TRBJ2-1. The CDR3 runs 11 residues. Germline CDR1 reads SNHLY; CDR2 reads FYNNEI.

V usage is TRBV20-1 and J usage is TRBJ1-6; TCRdb reports TRBD1, a call that lacks DNA to check it against. There are 15 residues in the CDR3. Per germline, CDR1 DFQATT and CDR2 SNEGSKA (reference sequence). The CDR3 loop reads CSARLIGTDNSPLHF.

This sequence joins TRBV25-1 and TRBJ1-2. The CDR3 covers 11 residues. CDR1 is MGHDK, CDR2 SYGVNS, per germline. CDR3 sequence reads: CASSGGYGYTF.

The V call is TRBV18, the J call TRBJ2-4; the D gene TCRdb calls, TRBD2, cannot be checked with no DNA. Per germline, CDR1 KGHSH and CDR2 LQKENI. This CDR3 is built from 17 residues. The chain's CDR3 is CASSVAGTSGGKNIQYF.